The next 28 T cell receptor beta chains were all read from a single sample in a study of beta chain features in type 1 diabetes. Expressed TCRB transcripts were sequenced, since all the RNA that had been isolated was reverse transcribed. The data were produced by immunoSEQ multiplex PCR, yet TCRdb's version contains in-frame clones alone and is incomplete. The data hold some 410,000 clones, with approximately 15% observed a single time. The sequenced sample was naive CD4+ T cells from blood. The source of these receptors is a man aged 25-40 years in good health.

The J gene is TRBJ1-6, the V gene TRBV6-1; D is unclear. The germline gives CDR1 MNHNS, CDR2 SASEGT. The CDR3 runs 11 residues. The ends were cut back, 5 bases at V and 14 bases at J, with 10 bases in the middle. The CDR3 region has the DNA TGTGCCAGCAGTAGGCGGGCGGCCCTCCACTTT. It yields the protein CASSRRAALHF.

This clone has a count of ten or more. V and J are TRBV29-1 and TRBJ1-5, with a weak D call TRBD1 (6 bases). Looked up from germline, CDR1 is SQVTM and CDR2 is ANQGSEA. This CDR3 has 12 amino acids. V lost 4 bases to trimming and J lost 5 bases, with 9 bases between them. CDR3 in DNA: TGCAGCGTTGGGGGGCTCGATCAGCCCCAGCATTTT. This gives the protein CSVGGLDQPQHF.

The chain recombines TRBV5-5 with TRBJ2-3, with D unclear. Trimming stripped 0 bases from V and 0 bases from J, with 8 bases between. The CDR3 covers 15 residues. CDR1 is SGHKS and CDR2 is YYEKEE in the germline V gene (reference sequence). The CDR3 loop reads CASSLGGVSTDTQYF. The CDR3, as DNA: TGTGCCAGCAGCTTGGGCGGCGTGAGCACAGATACGCAGTATTTT.

The CDR3 sequence: CASSARQGGGYGYTF. The DNA for the CDR3 is TGTGCCAGCAGCGCAAGACAGGGTGGTGGCTATGGCTACACCTTC. The chain carries TRBV7-2 and TRBJ1-2; 7 bases fit TRBD1. V trimming: 5 bases; J trimming: 4 bases; junction bases outside the gene matches: 10. The CDR3 consists of 15 residues. CDR1 is SGHTA and CDR2 is FQGNSA in the germline V gene.

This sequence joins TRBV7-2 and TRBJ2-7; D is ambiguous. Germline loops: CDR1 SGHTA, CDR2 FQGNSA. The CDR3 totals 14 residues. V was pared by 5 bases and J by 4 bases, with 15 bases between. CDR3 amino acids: CASSRPGSFYEQYF. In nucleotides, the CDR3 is TGTGCCAGCAGCCGGCCCGGGTCTTTTTACGAGCAGTACTTC.

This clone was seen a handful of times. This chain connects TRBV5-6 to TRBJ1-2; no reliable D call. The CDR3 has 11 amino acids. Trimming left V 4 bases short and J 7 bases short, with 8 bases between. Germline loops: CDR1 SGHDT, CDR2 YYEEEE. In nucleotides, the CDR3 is TGTGCCAGCAGCGACGGCATTGGCTACACCTTC. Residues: CASSDGIGYTF.

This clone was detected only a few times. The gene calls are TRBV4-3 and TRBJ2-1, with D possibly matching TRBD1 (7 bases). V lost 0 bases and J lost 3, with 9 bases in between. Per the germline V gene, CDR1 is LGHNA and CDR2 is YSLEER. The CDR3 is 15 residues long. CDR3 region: CASSQDQGGYNEQFF. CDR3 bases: TGCGCCAGCAGCCAAGACCAGGGGGGCTACAATGAGCAGTTCTTC.

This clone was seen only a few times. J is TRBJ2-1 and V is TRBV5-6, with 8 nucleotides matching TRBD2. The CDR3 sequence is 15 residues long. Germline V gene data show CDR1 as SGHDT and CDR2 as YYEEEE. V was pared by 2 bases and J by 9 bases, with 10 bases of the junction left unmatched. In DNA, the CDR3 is TGTGCCAGCAGCTTCGCACGGGCGGGAGGTGGTGAGCAGTTCTTC. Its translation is CASSFARAGGGEQFF.

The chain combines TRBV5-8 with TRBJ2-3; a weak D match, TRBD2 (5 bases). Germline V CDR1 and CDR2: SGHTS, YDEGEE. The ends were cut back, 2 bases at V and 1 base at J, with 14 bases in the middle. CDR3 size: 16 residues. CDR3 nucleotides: TGTGCCAGCAGCTTCGGCACAGCGGACCGCACAGATACGCAGTATTTT. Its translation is CASSFGTADRTDTQYF.

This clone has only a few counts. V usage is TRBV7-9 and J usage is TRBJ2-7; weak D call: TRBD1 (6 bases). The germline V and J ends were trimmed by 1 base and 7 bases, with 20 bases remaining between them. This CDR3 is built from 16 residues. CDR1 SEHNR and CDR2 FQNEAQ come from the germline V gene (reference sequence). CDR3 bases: TGTGCCAGCAGCTTAGAGTGGACAGAGAAGACCTGGGAGCAGTACGTC. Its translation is CASSLEWTEKTWEQYV.

CDR3: CASGLKETQYF. The CDR3 DNA follows: TGTGCTAGTGGTTTGAAAGAGACCCAGTACTTC. The chain uses TRBV12-5 and TRBJ2-5; D remains unclear. The germline V gene has CDR1 LGHNT and CDR2 FRNRAP. V was cut by 2 bases and J by 3 bases, with 1 base left in between. CDR3 length equals 11 residues. Combining the CDR3 with reference TRBV12-5 and TRBJ2-5 gives the whole variable domain DARVTQTPRHKVTEMGQEVTMRCQPILGHNTVFWYRQTMMQGLELLAYFRNRAPLDDSGMPKDRFSAEMPDATLATLKIQPSEPRDSAVYFCASGLKETQYFGPGTRLLVL.

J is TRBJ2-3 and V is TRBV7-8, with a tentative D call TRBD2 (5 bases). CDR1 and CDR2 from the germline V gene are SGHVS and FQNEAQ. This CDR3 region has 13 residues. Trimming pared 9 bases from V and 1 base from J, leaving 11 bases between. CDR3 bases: TGTGCCAGTACAGCGGATGGCACAGATACGCAGTATTTT. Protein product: CASTADGTDTQYF.

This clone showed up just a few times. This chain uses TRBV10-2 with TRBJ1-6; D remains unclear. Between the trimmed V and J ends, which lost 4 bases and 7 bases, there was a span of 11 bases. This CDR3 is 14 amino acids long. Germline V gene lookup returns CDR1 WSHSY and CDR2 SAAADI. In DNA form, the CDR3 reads TGCGCCAGCAGTGTCACGGTCCGGAATTCACCCCTCCACTTT. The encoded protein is CASSVTVRNSPLHF.

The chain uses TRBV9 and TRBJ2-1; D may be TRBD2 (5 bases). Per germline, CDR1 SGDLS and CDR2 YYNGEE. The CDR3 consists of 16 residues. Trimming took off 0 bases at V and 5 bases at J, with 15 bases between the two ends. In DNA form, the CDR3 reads TGTGCCAGCAGCGTAGATGTGCCCAGCGGACACAATGAGCAGTTCTTC. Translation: CASSVDVPSGHNEQFF.

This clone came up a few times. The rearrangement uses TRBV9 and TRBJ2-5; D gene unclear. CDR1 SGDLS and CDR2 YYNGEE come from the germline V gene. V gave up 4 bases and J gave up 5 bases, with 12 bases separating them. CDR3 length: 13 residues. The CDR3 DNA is TGTGCCAGCAGCCCCCGGCTGGGGGAGACCCAGTACTTC. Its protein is CASSPRLGETQYF. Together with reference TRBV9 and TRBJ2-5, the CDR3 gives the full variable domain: DSGVTQTPKHLITATGQRVTLRCSPRSGDLSVYWYQQSLDQGLQFLIQYYNGEERAKGNILERFSAQQFPDLHSELNLSSLELGDSALYFCASSPRLGETQYFGPGTRLLVL.

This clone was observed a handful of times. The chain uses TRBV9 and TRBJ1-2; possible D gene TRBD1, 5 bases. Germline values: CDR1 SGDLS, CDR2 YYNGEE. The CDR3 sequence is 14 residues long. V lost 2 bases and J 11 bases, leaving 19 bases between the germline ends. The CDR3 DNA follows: TGTGCCAGCAGCGTTAGGGCGGGTGGGACGCCGTACACCTTC. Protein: CASSVRAGGTPYTF. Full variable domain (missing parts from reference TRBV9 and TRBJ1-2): DSGVTQTPKHLITATGQRVTLRCSPRSGDLSVYWYQQSLDQGLQFLIQYYNGEERAKGNILERFSAQQFPDLHSELNLSSLELGDSALYFCASSVRAGGTPYTFGSGTRLTVV.

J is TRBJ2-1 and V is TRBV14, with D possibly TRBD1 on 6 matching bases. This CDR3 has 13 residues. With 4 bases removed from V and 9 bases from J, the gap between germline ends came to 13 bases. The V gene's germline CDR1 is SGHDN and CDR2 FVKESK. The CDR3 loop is CASSPRTAGEQFF. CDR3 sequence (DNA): TGTGCCAGCAGCCCCAGGACAGCAGGTGAGCAGTTCTTC.

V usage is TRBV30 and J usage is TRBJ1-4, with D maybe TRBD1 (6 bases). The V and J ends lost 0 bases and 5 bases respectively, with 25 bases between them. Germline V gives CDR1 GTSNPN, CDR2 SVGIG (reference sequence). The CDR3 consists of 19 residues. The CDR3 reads CAWSVLGSVFDRPNEKLFF. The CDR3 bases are TGTGCCTGGAGTGTACTCGGCTCGGTGTTCGACAGGCCGAATGAAAAACTGTTTTTT.

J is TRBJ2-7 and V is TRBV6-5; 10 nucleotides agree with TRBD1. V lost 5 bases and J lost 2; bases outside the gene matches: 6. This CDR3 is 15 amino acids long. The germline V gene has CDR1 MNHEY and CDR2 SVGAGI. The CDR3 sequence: CASSRRDRGAYEQYF. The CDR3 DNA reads TGTGCCAGCAGTAGAAGGGACAGGGGAGCCTACGAGCAGTACTTC.

CDR3 sequence reads: CASSLGWESSYNEQFF. CDR3 in DNA: TGTGCCAGCAGCTTAGGTTGGGAGAGCTCCTACAATGAGCAGTTCTTC. The chain is built from TRBV7-8 and TRBJ2-1; maybe TRBD2 (5 bases). V was trimmed by 1 base and J by 0 bases, leaving 10 bases between them. Germline values: CDR1 SGHVS, CDR2 FQNEAQ. The CDR3 extends over 16 amino acids.

CDR3 loop: CASSQDLTDTDTQYF. CDR3 nucleotide sequence: TGTGCCAGCAGCCAAGATCTAACAGACACAGATACGCAGTATTTT. The chain has TRBV14 and TRBJ2-3; no firm D call. Trimming pared 0 bases from V and 2 bases from J, leaving 9 bases between. Looked up from germline, CDR1 is SGHDN and CDR2 is FVKESK. This CDR3 contains 15 residues.

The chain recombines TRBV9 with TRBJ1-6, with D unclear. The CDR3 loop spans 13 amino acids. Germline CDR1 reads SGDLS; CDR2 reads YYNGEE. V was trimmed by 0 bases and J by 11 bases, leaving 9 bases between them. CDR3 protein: CASSVDSRPPLHF. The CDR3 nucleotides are TGTGCCAGCAGCGTAGATTCCAGGCCACCCCTCCACTTT.

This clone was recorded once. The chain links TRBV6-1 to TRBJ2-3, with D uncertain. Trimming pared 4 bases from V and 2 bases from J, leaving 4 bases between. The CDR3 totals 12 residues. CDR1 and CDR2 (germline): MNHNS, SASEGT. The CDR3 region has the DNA TGTGCCAGCAGTGGGACCACAGATACGCAGTATTTT. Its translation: CASSGTTDTQYF.

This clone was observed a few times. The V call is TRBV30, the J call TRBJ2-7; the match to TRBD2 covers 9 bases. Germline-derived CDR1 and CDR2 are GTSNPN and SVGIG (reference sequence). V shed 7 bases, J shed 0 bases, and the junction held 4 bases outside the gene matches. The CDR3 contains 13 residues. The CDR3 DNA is TGTGCCTATAGCGGGAGAAGCTCCTACGAGCAGTACGTC. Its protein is CAYSGRSSYEQYV.

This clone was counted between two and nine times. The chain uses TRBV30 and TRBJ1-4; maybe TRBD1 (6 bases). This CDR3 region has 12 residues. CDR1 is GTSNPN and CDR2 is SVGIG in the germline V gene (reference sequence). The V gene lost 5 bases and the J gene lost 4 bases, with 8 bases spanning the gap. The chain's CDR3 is CAWSGDNEKLFF. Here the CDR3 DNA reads TGTGCCTGGTCAGGGGATAATGAAAAACTGTTTTTT.

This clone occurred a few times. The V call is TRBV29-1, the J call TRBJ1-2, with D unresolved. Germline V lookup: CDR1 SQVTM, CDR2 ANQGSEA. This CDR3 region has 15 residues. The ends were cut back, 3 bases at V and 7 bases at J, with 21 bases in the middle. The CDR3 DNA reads TGCAGCGTTGACAGCCTCACTGTAGGGAGAGGTGGCTACACCTTC. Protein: CSVDSLTVGRGGYTF.

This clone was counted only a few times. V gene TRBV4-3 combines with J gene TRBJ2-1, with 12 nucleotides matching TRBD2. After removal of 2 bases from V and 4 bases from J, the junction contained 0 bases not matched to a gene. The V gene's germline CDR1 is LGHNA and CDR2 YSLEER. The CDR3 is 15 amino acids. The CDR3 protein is CASSQLAGGYNEQFF. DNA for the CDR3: TGCGCCAGCAGCCAACTAGCGGGAGGGTACAATGAGCAGTTCTTC.

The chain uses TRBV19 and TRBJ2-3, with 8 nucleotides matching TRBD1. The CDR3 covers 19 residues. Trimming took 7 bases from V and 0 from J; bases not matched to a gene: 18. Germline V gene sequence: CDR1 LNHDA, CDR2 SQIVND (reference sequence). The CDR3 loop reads CASTASGQGPLPSTDTQYF. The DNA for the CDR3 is TGTGCCAGTACAGCGTCCGGACAGGGCCCTTTACCTAGCACAGATACGCAGTATTTT.